This TCR beta chain appears in the sequencing data of a study of cytomegalovirus exposure and HLA in healthy donors. This clone was observed a few times. Sampled while nominally healthy, donors likely had unrecorded immune exposures. The V end was cut by 4 bases, the J end by 6 bases, with 16 bases between. The CDR3 extends over 14 amino acids. Germline-derived CDR1 and CDR2 are KGHSY and FQNENV. This PCR relied on a set of 60 Vbeta primers and 13 Jbeta primers. Method: immunoSEQ multiplex PCR; TCRdb's copy keeps in-frame clones and lacks some. The sample contains tens of thousands of clones, about 81% of which appear only once.

The source is a woman between 40 and 55 years old in good health and CMV-seronegative. The sequenced material came from PBMCs. The chain links TRBV16 to TRBJ2-7; possibly TRBD2 for D (5 bases). The CDR3 coding sequence is TGTGCCAGCAGCCCATCAGGACTCTACGGCGAGCAGTACTTC. This codes for CASSPSGLYGEQYF.